A single sample is the source of the 10 T cell receptor beta chains below, sequenced in a study of blood T cells in healthy people across ages. A sample-barcoded 5' primer and a J-beta primer mix were used in a second PCR of about 6 to 11 cycles. TCRdb used MiXCR to reprocess the 5' RACE reads, holding one entry per CDR3 protein. The repertoire holds some 1.5 million distinct CDR3 sequences, with approximately 30% as singletons. Sequenced sample: blood. These receptors were obtained from a woman aged 30 to 39 in good health.

Points on this clonotype: A much larger clone is a single base away; this may be a read error. The J gene is TRBJ2-7, the V gene TRBV20-1, with a possible D match to TRBD2 (6 bases). This CDR3 is 14 amino acids long. Germline loops: CDR1 DFQATT, CDR2 SNEGSKA (reference sequence). The germline V and J ends were trimmed by 3 bases and 3 bases, with 15 bases remaining between them. CDR3 nucleotides: TGCAGTGCTAGGAGGAGCGGAGGGTGCTACGAGCAGTACTTC. Amino acid sequence: CSARRSGGCYEQYF.

This clonotype turned up a few times. V usage is TRBV2 and J usage is TRBJ1-2, with D perhaps TRBD1 (5 bases). V was clipped by 0 bases and J by 7 bases, with 9 bases between them. This CDR3 is 13 amino acids long. The germline V gene encodes CDR1 SNHLY and CDR2 FYNNEI. CDR3 nucleotides: TGTGCCAGCAGTGAAGCGGGACTGGGTGGCTACACCTTC. It is translated as CASSEAGLGGYTF.

This rearrangement joins TRBV24-1 to TRBJ1-1, with TRBD1 matching over 8 bases. Germline CDR1 and CDR2: KGHDR and SFDVKD. V shed 4 bases, J shed 6 bases, and the junction held 9 bases outside the gene matches. This CDR3 comprises 15 residues. CDR3 DNA sequence: TGTGCCACCAGTGACCGCGGGACAGGAGCATCTGAAGCTTTCTTT. It yields the protein CATSDRGTGASEAFF.

The table lists this clonotype with a few counts. The chain combines TRBV12-3 or TRBV12-4 with TRBJ2-1; 13 bases map to TRBD2. V lost 6 bases to trimming and J lost 9 bases; unmatched junction nucleotides: 8. This CDR3 contains 15 residues. CDR3 amino acids: CASRPGLAGEREQFF. The CDR3, as DNA: TGTGCCAGCAGGCCTGGACTAGCGGGAGAGCGTGAGCAGTTCTTC.

The chain links TRBV20-1 to TRBJ2-1; no reliable D call. Germline V gene sequence: CDR1 DFQATT, CDR2 SNEGSKA (reference sequence). V lost 2 bases and J 0 bases, leaving 8 bases between the germline ends. This CDR3 is built from 14 residues. DNA for the CDR3: TGCAGTGCTAGAAGCCCAAGCTCCTACAATGAGCAGTTCTTC. Translating gives CSARSPSSYNEQFF.

Notes on this clonotype: This may come from a read error, since a much larger clone is one base off. The chain combines TRBV7-9 with TRBJ2-7; 13 bases map to TRBD2. Unmatched junction bases numbered 6, after V lost 5 bases and J lost 5 bases. CDR1 SEHNR and CDR2 FQNEAQ come from the germline V gene (reference sequence). The CDR3 runs to 15 residues. The CDR3 protein is CASSMGLAGTHEQYF. The DNA of the CDR3 is TGTGCCAGCAGCATGGGACTAGCGGGAACCCACGAGCAGTACTTC.

This chain links TRBV12-5 with TRBJ2-1; 7 bases match TRBD1. CDR3 size: 16 residues. V lost 0 bases, J lost 8 bases, and 10 bases stayed unmatched. From germline, CDR1 is LGHNT and CDR2 FRNRAP. The CDR3: CASGLVLDREGDEQFF. CDR3 coding DNA: TGTGCTAGTGGTTTGGTACTCGACAGGGAAGGGGATGAGCAGTTCTTC.

This clonotype was found a few times. The chain recombines TRBV20-1 with TRBJ2-7; unclear D gene. The germline gives CDR1 DFQATT, CDR2 SNEGSKA (reference sequence). The V end lost 5 bases, the J end lost 6 bases, and 11 bases lay between the germline ends. The CDR3 covers 11 residues. CDR3 coding DNA: TGCAGTGCTGGCCGCCAGGCCGAGCAGTACTTC. Its translation: CSAGRQAEQYF.

This clonotype was detected once. At one end, the junction sequence differs from germline, possibly due to a read error. The rearrangement uses TRBV29-1 and TRBJ2-5, with D uncertain. CDR3 length equals 13 residues. Germline CDR1 SQVTM, CDR2 ANQGSEA. CDR3 sequence (DNA): TGCAGCGTCCCCCGACCGGAACAAGAGACCCGGTACTTC. Translating it yields CSVPRPEQETRYF.

The CDR3, as DNA: TGTGCCAGCAGTTACCGGACAGGGACTGAAGCTTTCTTT. Protein: CASSYRTGTEAFF. The rearrangement uses TRBV27 and TRBJ1-1, with 8 bases fitting TRBD1. Germline trimming cut 4 bases from V and 5 bases from J; bases unmatched to any gene: 3. This CDR3 has 13 amino acids. Germline CDR1 is MNHEY and CDR2 is SMNVEV (reference sequence).